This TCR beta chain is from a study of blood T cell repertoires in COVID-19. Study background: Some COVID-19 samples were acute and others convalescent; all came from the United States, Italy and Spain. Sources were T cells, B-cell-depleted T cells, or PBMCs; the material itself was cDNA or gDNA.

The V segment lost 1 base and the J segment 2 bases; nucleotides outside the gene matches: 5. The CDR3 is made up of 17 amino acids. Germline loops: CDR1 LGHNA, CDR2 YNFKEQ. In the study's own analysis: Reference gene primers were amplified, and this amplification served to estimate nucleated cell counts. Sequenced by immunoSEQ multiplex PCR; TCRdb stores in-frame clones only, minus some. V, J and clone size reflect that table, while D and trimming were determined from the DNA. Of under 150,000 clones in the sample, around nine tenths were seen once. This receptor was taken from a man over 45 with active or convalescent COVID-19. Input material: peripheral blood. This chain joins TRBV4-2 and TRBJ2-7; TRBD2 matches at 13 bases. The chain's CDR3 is CASSQGPGTSGTYEQYF. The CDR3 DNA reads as TGTGCCAGCAGCCAAGGGCCCGGGACTAGCGGGACCTACGAGCAGTACTTC.